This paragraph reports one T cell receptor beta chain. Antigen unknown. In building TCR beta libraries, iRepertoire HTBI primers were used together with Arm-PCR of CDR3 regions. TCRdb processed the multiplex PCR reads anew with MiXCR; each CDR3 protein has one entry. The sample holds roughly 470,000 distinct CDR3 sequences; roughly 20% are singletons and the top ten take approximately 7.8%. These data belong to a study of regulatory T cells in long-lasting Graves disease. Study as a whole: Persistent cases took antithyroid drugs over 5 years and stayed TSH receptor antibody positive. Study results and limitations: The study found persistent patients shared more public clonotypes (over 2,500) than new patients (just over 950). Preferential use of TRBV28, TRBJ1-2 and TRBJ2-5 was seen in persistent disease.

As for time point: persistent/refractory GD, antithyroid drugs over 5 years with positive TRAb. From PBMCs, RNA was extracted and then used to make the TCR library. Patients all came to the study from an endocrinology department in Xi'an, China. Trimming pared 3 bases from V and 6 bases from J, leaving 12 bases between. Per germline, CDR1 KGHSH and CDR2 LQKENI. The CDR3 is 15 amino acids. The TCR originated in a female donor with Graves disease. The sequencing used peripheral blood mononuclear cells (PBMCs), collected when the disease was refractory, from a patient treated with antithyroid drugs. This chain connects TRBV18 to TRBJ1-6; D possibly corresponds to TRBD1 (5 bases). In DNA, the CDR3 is TGTGCCAGCTCACCCCGGGACGGTGGTAATTCACCCCTCCACTTT. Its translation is CASSPRDGGNSPLHF.